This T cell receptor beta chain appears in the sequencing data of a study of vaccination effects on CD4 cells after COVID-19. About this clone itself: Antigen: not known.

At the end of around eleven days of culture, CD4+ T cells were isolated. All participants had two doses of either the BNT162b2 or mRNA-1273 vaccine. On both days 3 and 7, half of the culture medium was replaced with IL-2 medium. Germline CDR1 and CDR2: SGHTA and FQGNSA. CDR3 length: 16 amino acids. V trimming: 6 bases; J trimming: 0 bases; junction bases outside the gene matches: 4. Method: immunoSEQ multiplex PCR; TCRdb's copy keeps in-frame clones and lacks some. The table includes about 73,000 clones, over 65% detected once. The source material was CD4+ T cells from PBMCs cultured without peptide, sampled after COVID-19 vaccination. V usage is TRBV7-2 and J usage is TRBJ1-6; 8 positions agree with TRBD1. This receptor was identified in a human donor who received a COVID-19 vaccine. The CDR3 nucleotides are TGTGCCAGCAGACGTCAGGGGGCCTCCTATAATTCACCCCTCCACTTT. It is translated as CASRRQGASYNSPLHF.